These T cell receptor beta chains were read from a single sample in a study of cytomegalovirus exposure and HLA in healthy donors. Produced via immunoSEQ multiplex PCR; TCRdb's table is partial and in-frame only. Among roughly 160,000 clones listed, roughly 80% were seen once. Sequencing was done on a sample of PBMCs. The receptor source for this set is a male donor in good health and CMV-seronegative. Both conserved end residues are part of each CDR3.

cdr3_length | j_call | v_call | cdr3_aa
12 | NA | TRBV28 | CASSPPSYEQYF
13 | TRBJ2-7 | TRBV28 | CASSQGAKYEQYF
15 | TRBJ2-3 | TRBV7-3 | CASSLTSGRTDTQYF
18 | TRBJ2-6 | TRBV14 | CASSQVGRDESGANVLTF
15 | TRBJ2-7 | TRBV5-4 | CASSLVGGASYEQYF
16 | TRBJ1-2 | TRBV5-1 | CASSLGLLAGDYGYTF
15 | TRBJ2-3 | TRBV7-3 | CASSSSTGSTDTQYF
15 | TRBJ1-1 | TRBV28 | CASNKRGQSDTEAFF
15 | TRBJ2-7 | TRBV9 | CASSVWGQGATEQYF
15 | TRBJ2-7 | TRBV27 | CASSPRDRDLYEQYF
14 | TRBJ2-1 | TRBV7-8 | CASSWGTGALEQFF
15 | TRBJ2-7 | TRBV6-5 | CASSYLGQGAYEQYF
16 | TRBJ1-2 | TRBV6-1 | CASSEAAGQAGYGYTF
15 | TRBJ1-1 | TRBV14 | CASSQAGGVNTEAFF
13 | TRBJ1-2 | TRBV5-1 | CASSLQGNYGYTF
18 | TRBJ2-7 | TRBV5-1 | CASSLESPGQGLSNEQYF
17 | TRBJ2-1 | TRBV7-3 | CASSLKAGTSGINEQFF
13 | TRBJ2-7 | TRBV2 | CASSEEGLDEQYF
15 | TRBJ2-5 | TRBV30 | CAWSVGTGGLETQYF
18 | TRBJ1-5 | TRBV4-1 | CASSNPPGAPDSNQPQHF
16 | TRBJ2-3 | TRBV7-9 | CASSLGTSGFTDTQYF
16 | TRBJ2-1 | TRBV9 | CASSVGVSSSYNEQFF
12 | TRBJ2-7 | TRBV19 | CASSTGGYEQYF